Presented here are 20 T cell receptor beta chains from one specimen sequenced in a study of memory CD8 T cells in hepatitis C reinfection. Time point given: late/post reinfection, 12 to 24 weeks after detection. Sorted cells were sequenced directly ex vivo without any in vitro expansion. Using immunoSEQ multiplex PCR, the repertoire was profiled, and TCRdb retains in-frame clones only, with some absent. Of around 5,000 clones in the sample, approximately 88% are singletons; the top ten hold approximately 24%. The sample comprised naive CD8+ T cells sorted from blood. The receptor set was obtained from a man in his fifties or sixties with hepatitis C virus infection.

The chain is built from TRBV30 and TRBJ2-1; maybe TRBD1 (6 bases). Germline CDR1 reads GTSNPN; CDR2 reads SVGIG (reference sequence). Trimming took 1 base from V and 2 from J, leaving 9 bases between them. The CDR3 consists of 14 residues. CDR3 coding DNA: TGTGCCTGGAGTGGGAACAGGGCCTACAATGAGCAGTTCTTC. It is translated as CAWSGNRAYNEQFF.

This rearrangement joins TRBV13 to TRBJ2-1; 9 nucleotides align to TRBD1. V lost 5 bases, J lost 4 bases, and 6 bases stayed unmatched. Germline-derived CDR1 and CDR2 are PRHDT and FYEKMQ (reference sequence). This CDR3 has 15 amino acids. Here the CDR3 DNA reads TGTGCCAGCAGCCAGGACAGGGGATCTTACAATGAGCAGTTCTTC. Residues: CASSQDRGSYNEQFF.

The DNA of the CDR3 is TGCGCCAGCAGCCAAGACGGACTAGCGGAATACAATGAGCAGTTCTTC. It yields the protein CASSQDGLAEYNEQFF. The chain joins TRBV4-3 to TRBJ2-1, with TRBD2 identical over 10 bases. Per germline, CDR1 LGHNA and CDR2 YSLEER. V lost 0 bases to trimming and J lost 4 bases; unmatched junction nucleotides: 3. The CDR3 spans 16 residues.

The V and J genes are TRBV27 and TRBJ1-5; D is undetermined. CDR1 is MNHEY and CDR2 is SMNVEV in the germline V gene (reference sequence). The CDR3 covers 15 residues. V lost 2 bases and J lost 0, with 8 bases in between. CDR3 in amino acids: CASSLGVYSNQPQHF. Here the CDR3 DNA reads TGTGCCAGCAGTTTAGGAGTTTATAGCAATCAGCCCCAGCATTTT.

This clone showed up just once. The chain uses TRBV19 and TRBJ2-1; TRBD2 matches 14 bases. CDR1 and CDR2 from the germline V gene are LNHDA and SQIVND (reference sequence). J gave up 4 bases and V 3 bases, and 2 bases lay outside the gene matches. This CDR3 is built from 16 residues. Written as DNA, the CDR3 is TGTGCCAGTAGTATGGGACTAGCGGGAGAGTACAATGAGCAGTTCTTC. Its translation is CASSMGLAGEYNEQFF. The full variable domain, its missing parts supplied by reference TRBV19 and TRBJ2-1, is DGGITQSPKYLFRKEGQNVTLSCEQNLNHDAMYWYRQDPGQGLRLIYYSQIVNDFQKGDIAEGYSVSREKKESFPLTVTSAQKNPTAFYLCASSMGLAGEYNEQFFGPGTRLTVL.

The chain links TRBV21-1 to TRBJ2-7; TRBD2 is the table's D call and was not checked against the DNA. TRBV21-1 is given as a pseudogene. This CDR3 has 15 residues. CDR3 amino acids: CAAATPGLLAREQYF. In DNA form, the CDR3 reads TGTGCAGCAGCAACCCCCGGCCTACTAGCGCGCGAGCAGTACTTC.

The rearrangement uses TRBV2 and TRBJ2-3, with D possibly matching TRBD2 (7 bases). This CDR3 contains 17 residues. Germline CDR1 SNHLY, CDR2 FYNNEI. The V end was cut by 1 base, the J end by 4 bases, with 18 bases between. The CDR3 region has the DNA TGTGCCAGCAGTGAAGGTGGGGGGGGCGCGAAACCAGATACGCAGTATTTT. Translating gives CASSEGGGGAKPDTQYF.

This chain joins TRBV5-5 and TRBJ2-1; 10 bases are shared with TRBD2. The J segment lost 4 bases and the V segment lost 4 bases, leaving 5 bases of the junction unmatched. This CDR3 spans 15 amino acids. Germline CDR1 SGHKS, CDR2 YYEKEE (reference sequence). The CDR3 DNA follows: TGTGCCAGCAGCGGACCTAGCGGGGGATACAATGAGCAGTTCTTC. Protein product: CASSGPSGGYNEQFF.

V is TRBV11-3 and J is TRBJ2-3, with 7 nucleotides matching TRBD2. Germline V gene data show CDR1 as SGHNT and CDR2 as YENEEA. The J segment lost 0 bases and the V segment lost 1 base, leaving 10 bases of the junction unmatched. The CDR3 runs to 18 residues. DNA for the CDR3: TGTGCCAGCAGCTTAGCGGCCGGGAGGAGCCCTAGCACAGATACGCAGTATTTT. It yields the protein CASSLAAGRSPSTDTQYF.

The chain uses TRBV28 and TRBJ2-1, with 13 bases aligning to TRBD2. Per germline, CDR1 MDHEN and CDR2 SYDVKM. The CDR3 sequence is 14 residues long. V lost 6 bases, J lost 9 bases, and 5 bases stayed unmatched. CDR3 coding DNA: TGTGCCAGCAGCGGACTAGCGGGAGTCCCTGAGCAGTTCTTC. This sequence encodes CASSGLAGVPEQFF.

The V and J genes are TRBV7-6 and TRBJ2-3, with a weak D call TRBD2 (6 bases). Looked up from germline, CDR1 is SGHVS and CDR2 is FNYEAQ. V was clipped by 0 bases and J by 4 bases, with 14 bases between them. The CDR3 has 16 amino acids. CDR3 in amino acids: CASSLAPAGRADTQYF. The CDR3 DNA sequence: TGTGCCAGCAGCTTAGCGCCGGCGGGGCGGGCAGATACGCAGTATTTT.

The genes are TRBV29-1 and TRBJ1-4; D may be TRBD1 (5 bases). Germline V gene data show CDR1 as SQVTM and CDR2 as ANQGSEA. Trimming shortened V by 4 bases and J by 6 bases, and 12 bases separated the two germline ends. This CDR3 is 13 amino acids long. The CDR3 nucleotides are TGCAGCGTTGTGCTAGGGGCCGATGAAAAACTGTTTTTT. Its protein product is CSVVLGADEKLFF.

The V call is TRBV27, the J call TRBJ1-6, with D unclear. There are 15 residues in the CDR3. CDR1 and CDR2 from the germline V gene are MNHEY and SMNVEV (reference sequence). Trimming pared 5 bases from V and 10 bases from J, leaving 18 bases between. The CDR3 coding sequence is TGTGCCAGCAGTCCCGGTGACGGGTTGTGGTCACCCCTCCACTTT. Translating gives CASSPGDGLWSPLHF.

The gene calls are TRBV27 and TRBJ1-5; D not certain. The CDR3 is 13 amino acids. Germline assignment: CDR1 MNHEY and CDR2 SMNVEV (reference sequence). Trimming took off 5 bases at V and 4 bases at J, with 9 bases between the two ends. CDR3 region: CASSSEGNQPQHF. DNA of the CDR3: TGTGCCAGCAGTAGTGAGGGTAATCAGCCCCAGCATTTT.

This clone was seen once. This rearrangement joins TRBV27 to TRBJ2-7; possibly TRBD1 for D (6 bases). The CDR3 runs 13 residues. Trimming took off 6 bases at V and 3 bases at J, with 12 bases between the two ends. Germline V gene data show CDR1 as MNHEY and CDR2 as SMNVEV (reference sequence). The CDR3 loop is CASSLGQFYEQYF. The CDR3 region has the DNA TGTGCCAGCAGCCTCGGACAGTTCTACGAGCAGTACTTC.

The chain uses TRBV6-5 and TRBJ1-1; 7 positions match TRBD1. V dropped 2 bases and J dropped 4; count of bases not matched to a gene: 4. The CDR3 covers 14 residues. Germline CDR1 MNHEY, CDR2 SVGAGI. CDR3 in DNA: TGTGCCAGCAGTTACGCGACAGGGAGCACTGAAGCTTTCTTT. The encoded protein is CASSYATGSTEAFF.

The chain uses TRBV9 and TRBJ2-1; a weak D match, TRBD2 (5 bases). The CDR3 extends over 15 amino acids. Between the trimmed V and J ends, which lost 3 bases and 5 bases, there was a span of 15 bases. Germline loops: CDR1 SGDLS, CDR2 YYNGEE. The CDR3 bases are TGTGCCAGCAGCGACCCCGTCCGGACTGACAATGAGCAGTTCTTC. This gives the protein CASSDPVRTDNEQFF.

The V and J genes are TRBV7-8 and TRBJ2-7, with 13 bases fitting TRBD2. J lost 4 bases, V lost 10 bases, and 10 bases had no gene match. This CDR3 has 15 amino acids. Germline V gene sequence: CDR1 SGHVS, CDR2 FQNEAQ. CDR3 residues: CATRPGTSGMYEQYF. CDR3 bases: TGTGCCACCCGCCCCGGGACTAGCGGGATGTACGAGCAGTACTTC.

The J gene is TRBJ1-4, the V gene TRBV7-8, with 7 bases that match TRBD1. The germline CDR1 and CDR2 sequences are SGHVS and FQNEAQ. The V and J ends lost 1 base and 4 bases, in that order; junction bases with no gene match: 6. CDR3 size: 16 residues. The CDR3 loop is CASSLEVWDSNEKLFF. CDR3 sequence (DNA): TGTGCCAGCAGCTTAGAGGTCTGGGACAGTAATGAAAAACTGTTTTTT.

The V call is TRBV7-3, the J call TRBJ2-5, with D maybe TRBD1 (6 bases). V dropped 0 bases and J dropped 3 bases, with 17 bases sitting between them. This CDR3 is 17 amino acids long. Germline CDR1 SGHTA, CDR2 FQGTGA. The CDR3 nucleotides are TGTGCCAGCAGCTTAACTCTTCCCAGGGGTTGGGAAGAGACCCAGTACTTC. It encodes CASSLTLPRGWEETQYF. The full variable domain, with the rest looked up from reference TRBV7-3 and TRBJ2-5, is GAGVSQTPSNKVTEKGKYVELRCDPISGHTALYWYRQSLGQGPEFLIYFQGTGAADDSGLPNDRFFAVRPEGSVSTLKIQRTERGDSAVYLCASSLTLPRGWEETQYFGPGTRLLVL.